The 9 T cell receptor beta chains below all came from one sample that was sequenced in a study of radiotherapy plus CTLA-4 blockade in lung cancer. Measured with immunoSEQ multiplex PCR; TCRdb has only the in-frame clones, and not every one. The sample lists tens of thousands of clones; 77% were seen once. This specimen was peripheral blood, taken from a patient treated with radiotherapy plus ipilimumab. The origin of the receptors is a human donor with non-small cell lung cancer whose response to radiotherapy plus ipilimumab could not be evaluated.

This clone appeared a single time. This chain uses TRBV7-3 with TRBJ2-2; TRBD1 aligns across 7 bases. The V gene end was trimmed by 5 bases and the J gene end by 0 bases; junction bases not matched to a gene: 9. Germline-derived CDR1 and CDR2 are SGHTA and FQGTGA. CDR3 length equals 17 residues. CDR3 nucleotides: TGTGCCAGCAGCCCCCAGGACAGGCGCGCGAACACCGGGGAGCTGTTTTTT. Its protein product is CASSPQDRRANTGELFF. Variable domain in full (rest from reference TRBV7-3 and TRBJ2-2): GAGVSQTPSNKVTEKGKYVELRCDPISGHTALYWYRQSLGQGPEFLIYFQGTGAADDSGLPNDRFFAVRPEGSVSTLKIQRTERGDSAVYLCASSPQDRRANTGELFFGEGSRLTVL.

V and J are TRBV7-2 and TRBJ2-6; D remains ambiguous. The CDR3 runs 14 residues. Trimming stripped 5 bases from V and 0 bases from J, with 5 bases between. The germline gives CDR1 SGHTA, CDR2 FQGNSA. The CDR3 protein is CASSTDSGANVLTF. The CDR3, as DNA: TGTGCCAGCAGCACAGACTCTGGGGCCAACGTCCTGACTTTC.

This clone was detected only once. The chain couples TRBV2 to TRBJ2-5; 8 bases align to TRBD2. V lost 4 bases to trimming and J lost 4 bases; unmatched junction nucleotides: 5. Germline V gene sequence: CDR1 SNHLY, CDR2 FYNNEI. The CDR3 covers 14 residues. The CDR3 DNA reads TGTGCCAGCAGTGTCGGGGGGGCTTCAGAGACCCAGTACTTC. Amino acids: CASSVGGASETQYF.

This clone was counted between two and nine times. V gene TRBV5-1 combines with J gene TRBJ2-2; tentative D call: TRBD2 (5 bases). The CDR3 spans 16 residues. Germline V lookup: CDR1 SGHRS, CDR2 YFSETQ. V was pared by 1 base and J by 0 bases, with 10 bases between. CDR3 nucleotides: TGCGCCAGCAGCTTGAACCCCGGGACGAACACCGGGGAGCTGTTTTTT. As protein: CASSLNPGTNTGELFF.

This chain connects TRBV6-5 to TRBJ2-7; D gene ambiguous. V was cut by 1 base and J by 2 bases, with 9 bases left in between. Germline lookup yields CDR1 MNHEY and CDR2 SVGAGI. This CDR3 region has 14 residues. In DNA, the CDR3 is TGTGCCAGCAGTTACTTTAGCAGTGCCTACGAGCAGTACTTC. Residues: CASSYFSSAYEQYF.

The chain couples TRBV29-1 to TRBJ2-7; D may be TRBD1 (6 bases). Trimming left V 7 bases short and J 3 bases short, with 10 bases between. The CDR3 is 11 residues long. Germline CDR1 and CDR2: SQVTM and ANQGSEA. CDR3 in DNA: TGCAGCGCCTGGACAGACTACGAGCAGTACTTC. It is translated as CSAWTDYEQYF.

The V and J genes are TRBV11-1 and TRBJ1-2, with 7 bases identical to TRBD1. Germline-derived CDR1 and CDR2 are SGHAT and FQDESV (reference sequence). Losses at the gene ends were 6 bases for V and 4 bases for J; bases not matched to a gene: 8. The CDR3 has 14 residues. In nucleotides, the CDR3 is TGTGCCAGCAGGCCTACAGGGGATTCCTATGGCTACACCTTC. Amino acids: CASRPTGDSYGYTF.

The chain couples TRBV9 to TRBJ2-7; D gene uncertain. Germline V lookup: CDR1 SGDLS, CDR2 YYNGEE. V dropped 4 bases and J dropped 5 bases, with 7 bases sitting between them. This CDR3 is 11 amino acids long. The CDR3 DNA sequence: TGTGCCAGCAGCTCGAGCCACGAGCAGTACTTC. Amino acid sequence: CASSSSHEQYF.

This sequence joins TRBV7-6 and TRBJ2-3, with 8 bases aligning to TRBD2. Germline CDR1 is SGHVS and CDR2 is FNYEAQ. The CDR3 consists of 19 residues. The trim removed 7 bases at V and 2 bases at J, leaving 20 bases unmatched. The CDR3 is CASTPLYNGRASSTDTQYF. For the CDR3, the DNA is TGTGCCAGCACCCCCCTCTATAACGGGAGGGCCTCGTCCACAGATACGCAGTATTTT.